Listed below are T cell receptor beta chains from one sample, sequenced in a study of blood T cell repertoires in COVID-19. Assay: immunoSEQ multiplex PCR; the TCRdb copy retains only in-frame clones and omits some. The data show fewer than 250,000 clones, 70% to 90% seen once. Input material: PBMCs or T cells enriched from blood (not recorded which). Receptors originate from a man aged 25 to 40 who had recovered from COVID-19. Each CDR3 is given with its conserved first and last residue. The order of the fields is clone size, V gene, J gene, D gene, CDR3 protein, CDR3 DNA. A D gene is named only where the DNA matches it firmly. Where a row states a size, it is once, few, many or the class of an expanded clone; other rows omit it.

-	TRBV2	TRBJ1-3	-	CASSAQGPYSGNTIYF	TGTGCCAGCAGTGCACAGGGTCCCTACTCTGGAAACACCATATATTTT
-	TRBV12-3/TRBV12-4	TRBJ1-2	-	CASSLQGSYGYTF	TGTGCCAGCAGTTTACAGGGCAGCTATGGCTACACCTTC
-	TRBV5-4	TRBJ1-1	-	CASSLWGGAEAFF	TGTGCCAGCAGCTTGTGGGGGGGCGCTGAAGCTTTCTTT
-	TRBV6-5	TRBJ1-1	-	CASSQDPNTEAFF	TGTGCCAGCAGTCAGGATCCGAACACTGAAGCTTTCTTT
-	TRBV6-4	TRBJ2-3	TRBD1	CASSQGAQLTDTQYF	TGTGCCAGCAGTCAGGGGGCCCAACTCACAGATACGCAGTATTTT
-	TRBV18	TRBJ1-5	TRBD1	CASSPPGQGYNQPQHF	TGTGCCAGCTCACCCCCAGGACAGGGTTACAATCAGCCCCAGCATTTT
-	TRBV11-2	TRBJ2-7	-	CASSLGTATYEQYF	TGTGCCAGCAGCTTAGGGACAGCAACTTACGAGCAGTACTTC
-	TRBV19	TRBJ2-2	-	CASSRNRANTGELFF	TGTGCCAGTAGTAGAAACAGGGCTAACACCGGGGAGCTGTTTTTT
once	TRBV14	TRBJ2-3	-	CASSQDSGADTQYF	TGTGCCAGCAGCCAAGATTCGGGGGCAGATACGCAGTATTTT
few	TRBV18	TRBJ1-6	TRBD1	CASSLQGNNSPLHF	TGTGCCAGCTCACTACAGGGGAATAATTCACCCCTCCACTTT
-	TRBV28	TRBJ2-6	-	CASSFGISGANVLTF	TGTGCCAGCAGCTTCGGGATCTCTGGGGCCAACGTCCTGACTTTC
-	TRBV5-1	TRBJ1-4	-	CASSLVPVAGSNEKLFF	TGCGCCAGCAGCTTGGTTCCCGTGGCGGGGTCTAATGAAAAACTGTTTTTT
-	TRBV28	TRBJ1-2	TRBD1	CASSSLPGQGPYGYTF	TGTGCCAGCAGCTCCTTACCGGGACAGGGACCCTATGGCTACACCTTC
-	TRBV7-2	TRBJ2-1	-	CASSLASLSLIHEQFF	TGTGCCAGCAGCTTAGCGTCCTTGTCACTAATTCATGAGCAGTTCTTC
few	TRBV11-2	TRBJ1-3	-	CASSLEPSSGNTIYF	TGTGCCAGCAGCTTAGAACCGAGCTCTGGAAACACCATATATTTT
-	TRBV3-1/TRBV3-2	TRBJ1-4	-	CASSHPTAGNEKLFF	TGTGCCAGCAGCCATCCTACGGCGGGTAATGAAAAACTGTTTTTT
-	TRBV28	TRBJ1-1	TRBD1	CASSRDRTTEAFF	TGTGCCAGCAGTCGGGACAGGACAACTGAAGCTTTCTTT
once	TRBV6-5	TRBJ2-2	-	CASRTRVTGELFF	TGTGCCAGCAGGACTAGGGTCACCGGGGAGCTGTTTTTT
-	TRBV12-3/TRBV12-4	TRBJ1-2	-	CASSPVPYGYTF	TGTGCCAGCAGCCCCGTCCCTTATGGCTACACCTTC
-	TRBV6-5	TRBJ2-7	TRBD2	CASSSGTPYEQYF	TGTGCCAGCAGTAGCGGGACGCCCTACGAGCAGTACTTC
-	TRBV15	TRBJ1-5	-	CATGPRGVRLNQPQHF	TGTGCCACCGGCCCGCGGGGCGTAAGATTAAATCAGCCCCAGCATTTT
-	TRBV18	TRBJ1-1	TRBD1	CASSQGAMNTEAFF	TGTGCCAGCTCACAGGGGGCCATGAACACTGAAGCTTTCTTT
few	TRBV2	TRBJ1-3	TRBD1	CASSGQGAGNTIYF	TGTGCCAGCAGCGGACAGGGGGCTGGAAACACCATATATTTT
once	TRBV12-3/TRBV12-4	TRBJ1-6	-	CASSLWGNSPLHF	TGTGCCAGCAGTTTATGGGGCAATTCACCCCTCCACTTT
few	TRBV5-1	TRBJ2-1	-	CASSPLGGGLYEQFF	TGCGCCAGCAGCCCCCTAGGGGGGGGCCTATATGAGCAGTTCTTC
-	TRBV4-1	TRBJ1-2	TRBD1	CASSQEGQGAGYGYTF	TGCGCCAGCAGCCAAGAGGGTCAGGGGGCCGGCTATGGCTACACCTTC
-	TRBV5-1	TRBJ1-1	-	CASSTDQGTEAFF	TGCGCCAGCAGCACGGACCAGGGCACTGAAGCTTTCTTT
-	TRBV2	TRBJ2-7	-	CASKPGVHEQYF	TGTGCCAGTAAACCAGGGGTCCACGAGCAGTACTTC
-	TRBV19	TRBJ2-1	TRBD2	CASSTTLGGRASEQFF	TGTGCCAGTAGTACCACTTTGGGCGGGAGGGCCAGTGAGCAGTTCTTC
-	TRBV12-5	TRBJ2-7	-	CASGYRNNPQYF	TGTGCTAGTGGATACAGAAACAACCCGCAGTACTTC
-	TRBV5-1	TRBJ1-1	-	CASTDTMNTEAFF	TGCGCCAGCACCGACACAATGAACACTGAAGCTTTCTTT
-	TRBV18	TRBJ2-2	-	CASSAGETGELFF	TGTGCCAGCTCAGCCGGGGAGACCGGGGAGCTGTTTTTT
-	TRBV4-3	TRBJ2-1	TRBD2	CASSLSYGGAGNEQFF	TGCGCCAGCAGCCTCTCGTACGGGGGGGCCGGCAATGAGCAGTTCTTC
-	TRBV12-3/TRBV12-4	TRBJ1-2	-	CASSLAEPYGYTF	TGTGCCAGCAGTTTAGCAGAGCCCTATGGCTACACCTTC
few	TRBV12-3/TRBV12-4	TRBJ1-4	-	CASSGQINEKLFF	TGTGCCAGCAGCGGACAGATTAATGAAAAACTGTTTTTT
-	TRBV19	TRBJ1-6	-	CATGGVNSPLHF	TGTGCCACGGGAGGAGTTAATTCACCCCTCCACTTT
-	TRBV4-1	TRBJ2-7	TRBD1	CASSQGKDRVYEQYF	TGCGCCAGCAGCCAAGGGAAAGACAGGGTCTACGAGCAGTACTTC
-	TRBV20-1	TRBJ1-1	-	CSASGQNTEAFF	TGCAGTGCTAGTGGTCAGAACACTGAAGCTTTCTTT
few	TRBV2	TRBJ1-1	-	CASSEGVGGTEAFF	TGTGCCAGCAGTGAAGGTGTAGGCGGGACTGAAGCTTTCTTT
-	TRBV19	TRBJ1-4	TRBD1	CASRDPQGSTNEKLFF	TGTGCCAGTAGAGACCCACAGGGGTCAACTAATGAAAAACTGTTTTTT
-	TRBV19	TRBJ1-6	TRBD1	CASSISGGDSPLHF	TGTGCCAGTAGTATTTCAGGGGGCGATTCACCCCTCCACTTT
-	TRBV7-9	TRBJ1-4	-	CASSSYRTESEKLFF	TGTGCCAGCAGCTCTTATCGGACAGAGAGCGAAAAACTGTTTTTT
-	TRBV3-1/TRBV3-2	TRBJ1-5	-	CASSETGNQPQHF	TGTGCCAGCAGTGAAACGGGGAATCAGCCCCAGCATTTT
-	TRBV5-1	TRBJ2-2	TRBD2	CASSGTLAGGPLNTGELFF	TGCGCCAGCAGCGGGACACTAGCGGGGGGCCCTCTGAACACCGGGGAGCTGTTTTTT
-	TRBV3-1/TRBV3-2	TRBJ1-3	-	CASSQSLSGNTIYF	TGTGCCAGCAGCCAATCCTTATCTGGAAACACCATATATTTT
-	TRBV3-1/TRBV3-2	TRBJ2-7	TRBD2	CASSQPGLGTYEQYF	TGTGCCAGCAGCCAACCGGGACTAGGGACCTACGAGCAGTACTTC
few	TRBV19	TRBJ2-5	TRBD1	CASSSDRRKETQYF	TGTGCCAGTAGTTCGGACAGGAGGAAAGAGACCCAGTACTTC
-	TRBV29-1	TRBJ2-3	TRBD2	CSACLTSGGADTQYF	TGCAGCGCCTGCCTTACTAGCGGGGGGGCAGATACGCAGTATTTT